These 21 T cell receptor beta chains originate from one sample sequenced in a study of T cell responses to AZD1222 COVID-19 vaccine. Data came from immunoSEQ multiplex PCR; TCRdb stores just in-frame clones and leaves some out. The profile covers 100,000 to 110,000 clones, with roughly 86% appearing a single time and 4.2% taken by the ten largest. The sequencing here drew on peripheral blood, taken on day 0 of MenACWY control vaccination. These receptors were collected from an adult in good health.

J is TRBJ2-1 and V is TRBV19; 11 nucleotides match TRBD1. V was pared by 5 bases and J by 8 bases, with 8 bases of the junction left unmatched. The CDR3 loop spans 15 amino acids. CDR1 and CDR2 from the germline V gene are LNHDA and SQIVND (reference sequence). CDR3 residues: CASSLTGTGGYEQFF. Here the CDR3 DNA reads TGTGCCAGTAGTCTTACTGGGACAGGGGGTTATGAGCAGTTCTTC.

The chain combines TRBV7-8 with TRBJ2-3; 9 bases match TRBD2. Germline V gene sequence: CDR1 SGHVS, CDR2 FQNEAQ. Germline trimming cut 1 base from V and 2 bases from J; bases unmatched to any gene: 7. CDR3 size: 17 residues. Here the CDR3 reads CASSLGGLAGFTDTQYF. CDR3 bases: TGTGCCAGCAGCTTAGGGGGCCTAGCGGGATTCACAGATACGCAGTATTTT. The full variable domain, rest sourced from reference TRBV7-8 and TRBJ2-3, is GAGVSQSPRYKVAKRGQDVALRCDPISGHVSLFWYQQALGQGPEFLTYFQNEAQLDKSGLPSDRFFAERPEGSVSTLKIQRTQQEDSAVYLCASSLGGLAGFTDTQYFGPGTRLTVL.

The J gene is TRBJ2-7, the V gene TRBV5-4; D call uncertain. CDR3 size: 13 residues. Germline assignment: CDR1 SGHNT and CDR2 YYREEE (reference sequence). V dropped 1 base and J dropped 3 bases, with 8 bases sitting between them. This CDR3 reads CASSLYNGYEQYF. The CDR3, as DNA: TGTGCCAGCAGCTTGTACAACGGCTACGAGCAGTACTTC.

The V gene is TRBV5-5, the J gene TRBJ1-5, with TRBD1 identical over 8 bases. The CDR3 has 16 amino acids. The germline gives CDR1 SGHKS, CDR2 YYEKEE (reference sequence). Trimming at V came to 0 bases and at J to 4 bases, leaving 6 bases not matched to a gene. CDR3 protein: CASSLAGGRWNQPQHF. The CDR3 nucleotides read TGTGCCAGCAGCTTGGCAGGGGGCCGGTGGAATCAGCCCCAGCATTTT.

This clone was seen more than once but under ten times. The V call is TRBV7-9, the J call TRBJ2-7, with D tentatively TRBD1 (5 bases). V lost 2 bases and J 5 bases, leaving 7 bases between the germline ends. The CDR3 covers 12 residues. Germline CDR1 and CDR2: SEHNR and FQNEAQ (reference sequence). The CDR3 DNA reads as TGTGCCAGCAGCTTATCCAGGGACGAGCAGTACTTC. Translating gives CASSLSRDEQYF.

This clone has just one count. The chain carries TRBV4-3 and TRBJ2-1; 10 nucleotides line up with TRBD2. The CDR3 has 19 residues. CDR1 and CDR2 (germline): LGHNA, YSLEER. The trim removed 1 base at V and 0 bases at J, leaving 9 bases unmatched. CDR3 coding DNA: TGCGCCAGCAGCCAAGTTCCGGGACTAGCGTCAAGCTCCTACAATGAGCAGTTCTTC. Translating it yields CASSQVPGLASSSYNEQFF.

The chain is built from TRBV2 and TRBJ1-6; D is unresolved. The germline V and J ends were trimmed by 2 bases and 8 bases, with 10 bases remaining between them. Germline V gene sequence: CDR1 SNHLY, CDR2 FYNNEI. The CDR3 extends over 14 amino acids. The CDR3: CASSELRADSPLHF. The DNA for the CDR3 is TGTGCCAGCAGTGAACTCCGAGCCGATTCACCCCTCCACTTT.

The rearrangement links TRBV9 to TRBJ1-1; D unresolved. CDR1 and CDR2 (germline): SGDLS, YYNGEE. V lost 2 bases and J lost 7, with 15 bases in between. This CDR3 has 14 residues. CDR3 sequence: CASSVTFEQGEAFF. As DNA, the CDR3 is TGTGCCAGCAGCGTGACATTTGAACAAGGTGAAGCTTTCTTT.

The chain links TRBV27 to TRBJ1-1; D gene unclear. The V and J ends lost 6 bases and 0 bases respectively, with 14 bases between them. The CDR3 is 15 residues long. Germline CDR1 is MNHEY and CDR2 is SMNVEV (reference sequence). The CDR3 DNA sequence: TGTGCCAGCAGCCCACTTCGGCGGATGAACACTGAAGCTTTCTTT. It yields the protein CASSPLRRMNTEAFF.

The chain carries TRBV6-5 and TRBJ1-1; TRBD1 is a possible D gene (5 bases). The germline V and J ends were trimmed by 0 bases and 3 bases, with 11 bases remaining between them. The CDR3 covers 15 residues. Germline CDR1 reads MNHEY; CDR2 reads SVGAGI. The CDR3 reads CASSYSWMGDTEAFF. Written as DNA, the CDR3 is TGTGCCAGCAGTTACTCTTGGATGGGGGACACTGAAGCTTTCTTT.

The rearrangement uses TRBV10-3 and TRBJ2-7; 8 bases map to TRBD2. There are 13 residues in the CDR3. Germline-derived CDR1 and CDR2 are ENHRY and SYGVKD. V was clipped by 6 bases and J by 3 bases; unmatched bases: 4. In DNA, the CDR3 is TGTGCCATCAGGACGGGGGGGGACTACGAGCAGTACTTC. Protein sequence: CAIRTGGDYEQYF.

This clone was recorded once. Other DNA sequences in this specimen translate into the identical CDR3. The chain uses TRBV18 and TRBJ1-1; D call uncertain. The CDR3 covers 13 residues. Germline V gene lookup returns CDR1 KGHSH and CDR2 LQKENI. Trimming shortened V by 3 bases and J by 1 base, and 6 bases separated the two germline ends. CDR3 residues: CASSPQGNTEAFF. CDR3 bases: TGTGCCAGCTCACCCCAAGGGAACACTGAAGCTTTCTTT. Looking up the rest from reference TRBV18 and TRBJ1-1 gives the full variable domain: NAGVMQNPRHLVRRRGQEARLRCSPMKGHSHVYWYRQLPEEGLKFMVYLQKENIIDESGMPKERFSAEFPKEGPSILRIQQVVRGDSAAYFCASSPQGNTEAFFGQGTRLTVV.

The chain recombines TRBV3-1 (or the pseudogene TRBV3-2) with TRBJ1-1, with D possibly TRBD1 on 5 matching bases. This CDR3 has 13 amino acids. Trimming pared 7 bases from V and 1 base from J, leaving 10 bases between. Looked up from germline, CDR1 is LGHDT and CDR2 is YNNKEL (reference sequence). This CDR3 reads CASNMGENTEAFF. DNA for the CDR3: TGTGCCAGCAACATGGGGGAGAACACTGAAGCTTTCTTT.

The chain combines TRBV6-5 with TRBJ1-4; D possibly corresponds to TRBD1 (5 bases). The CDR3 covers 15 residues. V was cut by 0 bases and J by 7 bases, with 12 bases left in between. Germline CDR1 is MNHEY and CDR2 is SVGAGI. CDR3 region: CASSYSGRVGEKLFF. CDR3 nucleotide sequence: TGTGCCAGCAGTTACTCAGGCAGGGTGGGTGAAAAACTGTTTTTT.

As DNA, the CDR3 is TGTGCCAGCAGTCAGGCCCGGGGACAGGACACTGAAGCTTTCTTT. Its protein is CASSQARGQDTEAFF. V usage is TRBV28 and J usage is TRBJ1-1, with 8 bases aligning to TRBD1. The CDR3 sequence is 15 residues long. The V gene's germline CDR1 is MDHEN and CDR2 SYDVKM. The V segment lost 5 bases and the J segment 3 bases; nucleotides outside the gene matches: 8. Full variable domain (outside the CDR3, taken from reference TRBV28 and TRBJ1-1): DVKVTQSSRYLVKRTGEKVFLECVQDMDHENMFWYRQDPGLGLRLIYFSYDVKMKEKGDIPEGYSVSREKKERFSLILESASTNQTSMYLCASSQARGQDTEAFFGQGTRLTVV.

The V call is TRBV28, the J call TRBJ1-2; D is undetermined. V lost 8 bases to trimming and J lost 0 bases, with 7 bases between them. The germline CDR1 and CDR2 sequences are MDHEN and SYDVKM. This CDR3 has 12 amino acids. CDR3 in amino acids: CASRTANYGYTF. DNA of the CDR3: TGTGCCAGCCGAACAGCTAACTATGGCTACACCTTC.

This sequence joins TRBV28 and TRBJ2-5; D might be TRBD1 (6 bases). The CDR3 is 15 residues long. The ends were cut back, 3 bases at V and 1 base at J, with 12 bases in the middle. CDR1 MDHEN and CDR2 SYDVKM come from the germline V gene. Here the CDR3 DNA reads TGTGCCAGCAGTTTGTACAGGGTTCCCCAAGAGACCCAGTACTTC. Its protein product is CASSLYRVPQETQYF.

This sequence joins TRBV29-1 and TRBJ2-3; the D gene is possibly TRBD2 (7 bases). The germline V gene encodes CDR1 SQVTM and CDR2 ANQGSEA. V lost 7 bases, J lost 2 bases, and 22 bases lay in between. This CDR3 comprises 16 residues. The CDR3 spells CSAGSGGHTNTDTQYF. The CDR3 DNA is TGCAGCGCAGGGTCCGGGGGGCACACCAACACAGATACGCAGTATTTT.

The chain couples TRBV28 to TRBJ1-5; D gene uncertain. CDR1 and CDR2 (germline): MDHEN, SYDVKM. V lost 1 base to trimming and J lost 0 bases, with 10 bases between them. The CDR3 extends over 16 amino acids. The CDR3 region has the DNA TGTGCCAGCAGTTTATATGACGTCTATAGCAATCAGCCCCAGCATTTT. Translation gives CASSLYDVYSNQPQHF.

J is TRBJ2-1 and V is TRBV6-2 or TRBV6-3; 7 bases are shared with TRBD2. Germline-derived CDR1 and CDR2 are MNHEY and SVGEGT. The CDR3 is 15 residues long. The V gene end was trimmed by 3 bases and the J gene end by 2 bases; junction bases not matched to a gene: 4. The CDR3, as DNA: TGTGCCAGCAGTTATTCTAGCGGACCCTACAATGAGCAGTTCTTC. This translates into CASSYSSGPYNEQFF.

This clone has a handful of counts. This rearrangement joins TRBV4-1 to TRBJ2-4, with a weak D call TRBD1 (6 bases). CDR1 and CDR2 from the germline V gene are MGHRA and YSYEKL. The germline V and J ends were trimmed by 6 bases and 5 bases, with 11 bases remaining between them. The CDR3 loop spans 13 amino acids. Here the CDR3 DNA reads TGCGCCAGCAGGGACAGTGGGCAAAACATTCAGTACTTC. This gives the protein CASRDSGQNIQYF.